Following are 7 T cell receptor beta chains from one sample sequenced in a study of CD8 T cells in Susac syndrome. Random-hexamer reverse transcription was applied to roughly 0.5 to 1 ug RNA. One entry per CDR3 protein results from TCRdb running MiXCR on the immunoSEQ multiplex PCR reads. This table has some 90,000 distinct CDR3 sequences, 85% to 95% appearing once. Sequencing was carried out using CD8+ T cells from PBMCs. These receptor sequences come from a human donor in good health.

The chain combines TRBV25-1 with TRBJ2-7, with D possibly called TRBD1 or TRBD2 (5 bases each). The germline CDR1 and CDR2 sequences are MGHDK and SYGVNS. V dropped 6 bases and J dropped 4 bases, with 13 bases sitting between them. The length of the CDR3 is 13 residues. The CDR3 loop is CASRGPTQYEQYF. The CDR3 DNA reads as TGTGCCAGCAGGGGACCCACCCAATACGAGCAGTACTTC.

The CDR3 nucleotides are TGTGCCACTGGGGGGGGGCAAGAGCAGTACTTC. Protein product: CATGGGQEQYF. V is TRBV12-3 or TRBV12-4 and J is TRBJ2-7, with TRBD2 as a possible D gene (7 bases). This CDR3 is 11 amino acids long. Trimming cost V 10 bases and J 7 bases, with 14 bases left between them.

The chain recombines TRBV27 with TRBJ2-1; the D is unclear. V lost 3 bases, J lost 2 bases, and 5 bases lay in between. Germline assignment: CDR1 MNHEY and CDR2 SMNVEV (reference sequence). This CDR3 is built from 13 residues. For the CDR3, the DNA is TGTGCCAGCAGTTTTACAGCCTACAATGAGCAGTTCTTC. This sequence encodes CASSFTAYNEQFF.

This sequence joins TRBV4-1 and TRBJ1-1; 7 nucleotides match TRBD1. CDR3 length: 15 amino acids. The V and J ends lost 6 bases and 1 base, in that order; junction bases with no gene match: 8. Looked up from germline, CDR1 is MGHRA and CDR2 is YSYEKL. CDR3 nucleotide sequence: TGCGCCAGCAGTACCCCCGACAGGGCGAACACTGAAGCTTTCTTT. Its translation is CASSTPDRANTEAFF.

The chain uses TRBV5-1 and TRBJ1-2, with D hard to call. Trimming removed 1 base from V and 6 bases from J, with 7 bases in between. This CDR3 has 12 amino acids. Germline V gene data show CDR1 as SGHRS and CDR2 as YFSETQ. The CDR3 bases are TGCGCCAGCAGCTTGAGCGGCGATGGCTACACCTTC. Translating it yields CASSLSGDGYTF.

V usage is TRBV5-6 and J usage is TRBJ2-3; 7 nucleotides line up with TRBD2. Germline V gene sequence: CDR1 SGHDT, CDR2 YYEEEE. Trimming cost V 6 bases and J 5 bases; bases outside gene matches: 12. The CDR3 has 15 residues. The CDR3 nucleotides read TGTGCCAGCACCCCCGGGCGGGGGTATGGAGATACGCAGTATTTT. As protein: CASTPGRGYGDTQYF.

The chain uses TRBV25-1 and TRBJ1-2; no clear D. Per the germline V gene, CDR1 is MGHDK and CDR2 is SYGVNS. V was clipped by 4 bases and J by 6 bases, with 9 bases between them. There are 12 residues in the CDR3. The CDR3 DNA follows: TGTGCCAGCAGTGGAGGTCCCCATGGCTACACCTTC. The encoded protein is CASSGGPHGYTF.